This T cell receptor (beta chain) stems from a study of T cells in localized non-small cell lung cancer. Notes on the study in general: The study linked higher blood T cell density to longer overall survival.

The data were produced by immunoSEQ multiplex PCR, yet TCRdb's version contains in-frame clones alone and is incomplete. The data contain tens of thousands of clones, about 88% of them seen just once; the ten biggest clones take up approximately 6.4%. This CDR3 has 12 residues. In germline, CDR1 is KGHSH, CDR2 LQKENI. Trimming took 2 bases from V and 3 from J, leaving 4 bases between them. A remark on this clone: The antigen is unknown. Additional DNA sequences in this sample encode the identical CDR3.

This receptor was obtained from a woman aged 18-49 years with stage III lung adenocarcinoma. This material consisted of peripheral blood, taken before any cancer treatment. The chain couples TRBV18 to TRBJ1-1; D gene uncertain. The CDR3 protein is CASSPEDTEAFF. CDR3 nucleotides: TGTGCCAGCTCACCAGAGGACACTGAAGCTTTCTTT.